The next 17 T cell receptor beta chains were all read from a single sample in a study of T cells in Graves' hyperthyroidism and ophthalmopathy. TCR beta CDR3 sequences were amplified from RNA transcripts. The study used the HTBI primer set for a first-round RT-PCR of the TCR CDR3. TCRdb reprocessed the multiplex PCR reads with MiXCR, giving one entry per CDR3 protein. Of 700,000 to 950,000 distinct CDR3 sequences listed, 30% to 40% are singletons. Material: blood. The receptors were sampled from a woman aged 40 to 50 with Graves' hyperthyroidism.

This chain links TRBV5-4 with TRBJ1-3; 8 nucleotides match TRBD1. Trimming cost V 4 bases and J 9 bases; bases outside gene matches: 6. CDR1 is SGHNT, CDR2 YYREEE, per germline (reference sequence). The length of the CDR3 is 13 residues. As DNA, the CDR3 is TGTGCCAGCAGCCCCGGACAGGGCGGCACCATATATTTT. Translated: CASSPGQGGTIYF.

The rearrangement uses TRBV19 and TRBJ2-6; D possibly corresponds to TRBD2 (6 bases). The CDR3 consists of 16 residues. Germline CDR1 and CDR2: LNHDA and SQIVND (reference sequence). The ends were cut back, 5 bases at V and 2 bases at J, with 13 bases in the middle. CDR3 amino acids: CASSQGLVTGANVLTF. The CDR3 DNA reads as TGTGCCAGTAGTCAGGGACTGGTGACTGGGGCCAACGTCCTGACTTTC.

About this clonotype itself: This sequence may be a read error, since a much larger clone differs from it by one base. The chain recombines TRBV19 with TRBJ1-5; no reliable D call. CDR1 LNHDA and CDR2 SQIVND come from the germline V gene (reference sequence). CDR3 length: 14 amino acids. Here the CDR3 DNA reads TGTGCCAGTACCTGGACGGGGAGCAATCAGCCCCGGCATTTT. Its protein product is CASTWTGSNQPRHF.

The chain links TRBV15 to TRBJ2-5; possible D gene TRBD1, 5 bases. CDR1 LNHNV and CDR2 YYDKDF come from the germline V gene (reference sequence). V lost 3 bases, J lost 5 bases, and 19 bases lay in between. The CDR3 is 16 amino acids. The DNA of the CDR3 is TGTGCCACCAGCAGTATCAAAATCCGGGCAGGGGAGACCCAGTACTTC. Residues: CATSSIKIRAGETQYF.

As to this clonotype: Since the CDR3 does not end with the conserved phenylalanine or tryptophan, this likely comes from a read error. The chain couples TRBV2 to TRBJ1-5; 10 bases are shared with TRBD1. The CDR3 runs 15 residues. Looked up from germline, CDR1 is SNHLY and CDR2 is FYNNEI. CDR3 nucleotide sequence: TGCGCCAGCAGTTCCGGGACAGGGGTTAGTCAGCCCCAGCATTCT. It encodes CASSSGTGVSQPQHS.

The rearrangement joins TRBV7-3 to TRBJ2-7, with no clear D. The germline V gene encodes CDR1 SGHTA and CDR2 FQGTGA. CDR3 length: 13 amino acids. The ends were cut back, 5 bases at V and 7 bases at J, with 15 bases in the middle. CDR3 nucleotide sequence: TGTGCCAGCAGCACCTCAGGTTACAATGAGCAGTACTTC. Its protein is CASSTSGYNEQYF.

This chain links TRBV7-2 with TRBJ1-6; 9 bases line up with TRBD1. In germline, CDR1 is SGHTA, CDR2 FQGNSA. The CDR3 consists of 16 residues. Trimming removed 4 bases from V and 7 bases from J; junction bases left unmatched: 8. The DNA for the CDR3 is TGTGCCAGCAGCTCCCGAAGCGACAGGGGGAATTCACCCCTCCACTTT. Protein: CASSSRSDRGNSPLHF.

This clonotype was counted between two and nine times. The chain is built from TRBV20-1 and TRBJ2-7; 10 bases are shared with TRBD2. The CDR3 loop spans 15 amino acids. The germline gives CDR1 DFQATT, CDR2 SNEGSKA (reference sequence). J gave up 3 bases and V 4 bases, and 9 bases lay outside the gene matches. The CDR3 sequence is CSAMGLAGVYYEQYF. The CDR3 nucleotides are TGCAGTGCTATGGGGCTAGCGGGAGTATACTACGAGCAGTACTTC.

This clonotype was observed at least ten times. The CDR3 DNA reads TGTGCCACCAGCAGAGATCCCCCAGGGATCTATGGCTACACCTTC. Translating it yields CATSRDPPGIYGYTF. V gene TRBV15 combines with J gene TRBJ1-2; maybe TRBD1 (5 bases). The V end was cut by 0 bases, the J end by 4 bases, with 12 bases between. Germline CDR1 LNHNV, CDR2 YYDKDF (reference sequence). CDR3 length: 15 residues. The variable domain in full, completed from reference TRBV15 and TRBJ1-2, reads DAMVIQNPRYQVTQFGKPVTLSCSQTLNHNVMYWYQQKSSQAPKLLFHYYDKDFNNEADTPDNFQSRRPNTSFCFLDIRSPGLGDTAMYLCATSRDPPGIYGYTFGSGTRLTVV.

There are many counts of this clonotype. The gene calls are TRBV2 and TRBJ2-5; D is perhaps TRBD1 or TRBD2 (5 bases each). Germline assignment: CDR1 SNHLY and CDR2 FYNNEI. The germline V and J ends were trimmed by 6 bases and 4 bases, with 15 bases remaining between them. This CDR3 is built from 14 residues. CDR3 in amino acids: CASRTGPRLETQYF. Here the CDR3 DNA reads TGTGCCAGCAGGACGGGGCCGCGGCTAGAGACCCAGTACTTC.

The chain carries TRBV20-1 and TRBJ2-7; 7 nucleotides line up with TRBD1. Germline V CDR1 and CDR2: DFQATT, SNEGSKA (reference sequence). There are 15 residues in the CDR3. Trimming at V came to 6 bases and at J to 4 bases, leaving 15 bases not matched to a gene. CDR3 nucleotides: TGCAGTGCGAGTGACAGGGTTGATAGATATTACGAGCAGTACTTC. It yields the protein CSASDRVDRYYEQYF.

In its sample, this clonotype was seen many times. The V call is TRBV6-5, the J call TRBJ2-7; possible D gene TRBD2, 6 bases. The V gene's germline CDR1 is MNHEY and CDR2 SVGAGI. The CDR3 contains 15 residues. Between the trimmed V and J ends, which lost 6 bases and 4 bases, there was a span of 19 bases. CDR3 residues: CASRRTVAEDYEQYF. For the CDR3, the DNA is TGTGCCAGCAGGAGAACAGTAGCGGAAGATTACGAGCAGTACTTC.

This clonotype occurred a few times. In nucleotides, the CDR3 is TGTGCTAGTGGTTTCCGCCGAAGCCGGTATTATGGCTACACCTTC. It specifies CASGFRRSRYYGYTF. V gene TRBV12-5 combines with J gene TRBJ1-2; D is ambiguous. The germline V and J ends were trimmed by 3 bases and 5 bases, with 16 bases remaining between them. This CDR3 contains 15 residues. Germline V CDR1 and CDR2: LGHNT, FRNRAP.

This clonotype was counted ten times or more. The chain carries TRBV7-9 and TRBJ2-5; 8 positions match TRBD2. V lost 5 bases, J lost 2 bases, and 7 bases stayed unmatched. Germline values: CDR1 SEHNR, CDR2 FQNEAQ (reference sequence). This CDR3 comprises 15 residues. The CDR3 reads CASSLSGGVQETQYF. The DNA for the CDR3 is TGTGCCAGCAGCCTCAGCGGGGGAGTTCAAGAGACCCAGTACTTC.

This clonotype was seen ten or more times. The rearrangement joins TRBV4-3 to TRBJ1-2, with TRBD1 identical over 10 bases. CDR3 length equals 15 residues. Germline V gene sequence: CDR1 LGHNA, CDR2 YSLEER. Trimming took 1 base from V and 9 from J; bases not matched to a gene: 8. In DNA, the CDR3 is TGCGCCAGCAGCCAAGCGGACAGGGGGAAAGTCAGCTACACCTTC. Its protein is CASSQADRGKVSYTF.

The rearrangement uses TRBV19 and TRBJ2-7; 7 positions agree with TRBD2. Germline CDR1 and CDR2: LNHDA and SQIVND (reference sequence). After removal of 1 base from V and 5 bases from J, the junction contained 2 bases not matched to a gene. CDR3 length: 13 amino acids. The DNA for the CDR3 is TGTGCCAGTAGTATAGTGGGACTACACGAGCAGTACTTC. Translation gives CASSIVGLHEQYF.

The rearrangement joins TRBV5-6 to TRBJ2-5; 8 positions agree with TRBD2. Trimming removed 1 base from V and 3 bases from J; junction bases left unmatched: 5. CDR3 size: 15 residues. Germline V gene lookup returns CDR1 SGHDT and CDR2 YYEEEE. The CDR3 here is CASSLPGGREETQYF. CDR3 nucleotides: TGTGCCAGCAGCTTGCCGGGGGGGCGGGAAGAGACCCAGTACTTC.